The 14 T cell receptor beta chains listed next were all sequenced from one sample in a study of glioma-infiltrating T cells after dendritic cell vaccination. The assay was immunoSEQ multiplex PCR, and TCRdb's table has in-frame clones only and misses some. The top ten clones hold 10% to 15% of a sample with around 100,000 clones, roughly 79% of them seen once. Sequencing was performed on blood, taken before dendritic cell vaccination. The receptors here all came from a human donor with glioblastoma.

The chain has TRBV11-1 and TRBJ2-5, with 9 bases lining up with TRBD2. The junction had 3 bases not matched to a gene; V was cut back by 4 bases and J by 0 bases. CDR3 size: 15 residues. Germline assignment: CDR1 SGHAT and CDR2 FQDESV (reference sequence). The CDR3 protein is CASSSKRGDQETQYF. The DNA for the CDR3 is TGTGCCAGCAGCTCTAAGCGGGGGGACCAAGAGACCCAGTACTTC. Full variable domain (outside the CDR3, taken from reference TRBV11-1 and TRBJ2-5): EAEVAQSPRYKITEKSQAVAFWCDPISGHATLYWYRQILGQGPELLVQFQDESVVDDSQLPKDRFSAERLKGVDSTLKIQPAELGDSAMYLCASSSKRGDQETQYFGPGTRLLVL.

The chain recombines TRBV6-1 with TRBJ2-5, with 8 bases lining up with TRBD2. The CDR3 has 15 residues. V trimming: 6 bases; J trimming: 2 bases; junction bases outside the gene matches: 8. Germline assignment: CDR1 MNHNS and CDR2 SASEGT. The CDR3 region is CASSRTSGDQETQYF. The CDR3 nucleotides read TGTGCCAGCAGCCGTACTAGCGGAGATCAAGAGACCCAGTACTTC.

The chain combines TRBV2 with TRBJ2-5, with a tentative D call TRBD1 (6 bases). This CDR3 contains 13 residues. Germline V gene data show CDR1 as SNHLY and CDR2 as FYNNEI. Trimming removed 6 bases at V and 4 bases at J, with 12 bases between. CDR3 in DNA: TGTGCCAGCAGACCGGACAGCGGAGAGACCCAGTACTTC. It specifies CASRPDSGETQYF. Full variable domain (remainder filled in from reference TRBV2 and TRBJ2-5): EPEVTQTPSHQVTQMGQEVILRCVPISNHLYFYWYRQILGQKVEFLVSFYNNEISEKSEIFDDQFSVERPDGSNFTLKIRSTKLEDSAMYFCASRPDSGETQYFGPGTRLLVL.

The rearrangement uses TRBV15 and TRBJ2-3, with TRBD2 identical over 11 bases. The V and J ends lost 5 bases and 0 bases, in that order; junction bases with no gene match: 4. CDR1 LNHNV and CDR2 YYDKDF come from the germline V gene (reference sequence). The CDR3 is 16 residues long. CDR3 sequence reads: CATSGRLAGSTDTQYF. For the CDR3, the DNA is TGTGCCACCAGCGGCCGACTAGCGGGGAGCACAGATACGCAGTATTTT.

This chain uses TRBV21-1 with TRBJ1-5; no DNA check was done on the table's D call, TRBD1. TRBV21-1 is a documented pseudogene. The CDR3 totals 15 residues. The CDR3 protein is CASSRTVYSNQPQHF. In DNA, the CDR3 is TGTGCCAGCTCCCGGACAGTCTATAGCAATCAGCCCCAGCATTTT.

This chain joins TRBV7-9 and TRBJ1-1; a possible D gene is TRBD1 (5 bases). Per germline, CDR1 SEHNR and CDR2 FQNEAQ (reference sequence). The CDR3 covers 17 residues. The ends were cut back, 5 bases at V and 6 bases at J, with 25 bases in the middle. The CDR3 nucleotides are TGTGCCAGCAGCCCCCCGGGCTTTTTTAGGGGTCGGCCTGAAGCTTTCTTT. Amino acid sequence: CASSPPGFFRGRPEAFF.

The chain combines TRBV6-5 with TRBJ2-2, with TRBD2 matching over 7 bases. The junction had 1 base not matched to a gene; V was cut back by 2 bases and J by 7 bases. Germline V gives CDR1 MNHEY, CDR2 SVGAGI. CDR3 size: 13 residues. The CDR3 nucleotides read TGTGCCAGCAGTTACGGGGGGGTCGGGGAGCTGTTTTTT. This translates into CASSYGGVGELFF.

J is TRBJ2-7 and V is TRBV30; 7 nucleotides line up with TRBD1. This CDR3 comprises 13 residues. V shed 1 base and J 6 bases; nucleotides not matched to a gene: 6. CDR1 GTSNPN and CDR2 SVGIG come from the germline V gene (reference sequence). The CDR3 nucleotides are TGTGCCTGGAGTGCCTCAAACAGGGGCGAGCAGTACTTC. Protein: CAWSASNRGEQYF.

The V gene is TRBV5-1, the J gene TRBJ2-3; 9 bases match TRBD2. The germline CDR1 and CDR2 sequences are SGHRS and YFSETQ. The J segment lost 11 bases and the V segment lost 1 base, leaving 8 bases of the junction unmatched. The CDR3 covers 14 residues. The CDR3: CASSLIAGEGVQYF. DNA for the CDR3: TGCGCCAGCAGCTTGATAGCGGGAGAAGGTGTGCAGTATTTT.

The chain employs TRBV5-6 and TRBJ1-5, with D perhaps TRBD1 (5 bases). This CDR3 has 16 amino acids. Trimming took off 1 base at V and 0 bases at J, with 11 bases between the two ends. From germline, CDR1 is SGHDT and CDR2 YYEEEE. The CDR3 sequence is CASSLRQGNSNQPQHF. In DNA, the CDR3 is TGTGCCAGCAGCTTGCGGCAGGGCAATAGCAATCAGCCCCAGCATTTT.

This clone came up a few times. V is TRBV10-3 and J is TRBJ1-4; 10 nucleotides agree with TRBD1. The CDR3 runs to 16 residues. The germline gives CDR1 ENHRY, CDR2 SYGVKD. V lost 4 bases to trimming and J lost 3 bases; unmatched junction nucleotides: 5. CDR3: CAISATGGAANEKLFF. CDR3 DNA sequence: TGTGCCATCAGTGCGACAGGGGGCGCGGCTAATGAAAAACTGTTTTTT.

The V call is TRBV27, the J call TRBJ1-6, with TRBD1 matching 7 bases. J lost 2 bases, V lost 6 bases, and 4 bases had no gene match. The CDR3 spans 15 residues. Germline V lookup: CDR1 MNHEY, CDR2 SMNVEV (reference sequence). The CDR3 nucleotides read TGTGCCAGCAGACCAGGGGGTACCTATAATTCACCCCTCCACTTT. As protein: CASRPGGTYNSPLHF.

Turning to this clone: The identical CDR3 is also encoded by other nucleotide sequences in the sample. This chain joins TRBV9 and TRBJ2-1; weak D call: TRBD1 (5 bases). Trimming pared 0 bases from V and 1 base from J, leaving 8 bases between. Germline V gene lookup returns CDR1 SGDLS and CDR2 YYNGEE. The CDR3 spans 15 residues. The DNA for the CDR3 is TGTGCCAGCAGCGTAGGGTCAGGGTCCTACAATGAGCAGTTCTTC. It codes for CASSVGSGSYNEQFF.

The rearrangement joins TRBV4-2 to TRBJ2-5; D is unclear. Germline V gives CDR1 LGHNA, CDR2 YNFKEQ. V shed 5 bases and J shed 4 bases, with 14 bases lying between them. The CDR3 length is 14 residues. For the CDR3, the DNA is TGTGCCAGCAGCGAGGCAGCGAGTGCAGAGACCCAGTACTTC. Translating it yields CASSEAASAETQYF.